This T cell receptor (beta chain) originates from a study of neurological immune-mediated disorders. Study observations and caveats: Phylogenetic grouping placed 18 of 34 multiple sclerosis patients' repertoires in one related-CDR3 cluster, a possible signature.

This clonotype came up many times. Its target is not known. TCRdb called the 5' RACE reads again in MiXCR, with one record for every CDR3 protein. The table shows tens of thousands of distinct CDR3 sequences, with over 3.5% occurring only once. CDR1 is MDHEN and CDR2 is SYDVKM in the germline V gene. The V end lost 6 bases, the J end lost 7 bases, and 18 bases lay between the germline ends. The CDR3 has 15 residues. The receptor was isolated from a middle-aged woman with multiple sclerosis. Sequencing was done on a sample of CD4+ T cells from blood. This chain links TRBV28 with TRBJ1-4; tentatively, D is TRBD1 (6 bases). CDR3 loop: CASRIQGTGFEKLFF. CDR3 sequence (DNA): TGTGCCAGCAGGATCCAGGGGACCGGTTTTGAAAAACTGTTTTTT.